The 15 T cell receptor beta chains below all came from one sample that was sequenced in a study of blood T cell repertoires in COVID-19. The table came from immunoSEQ multiplex PCR; TCRdb's copy has only in-frame clones and leaves some out. The sample includes 200,000 to 300,000 clones, roughly 86% of them seen just once. The sample comprised peripheral blood. The receptors originated from a woman between 65 and 79 years old with active or convalescent COVID-19.

This clone was detected only a few times. The chain carries TRBV6-5 and TRBJ1-6; TRBD1 is a possible D gene (5 bases). Germline CDR1 reads MNHEY; CDR2 reads SVGAGI. CDR3 size: 14 residues. V was shortened by 9 bases and J by 7 bases, with 16 bases between the two germline ends. For the CDR3, the DNA is TGTGCCAGTACCAGGGCCGGAGGGAATTCACCCCTCCACTTT. Its translation is CASTRAGGNSPLHF.

V and J are TRBV5-1 and TRBJ2-6; 7 nucleotides match TRBD2. V lost 2 bases to trimming and J lost 0 bases; unmatched junction nucleotides: 5. The CDR3 length is 17 residues. Germline V gene data show CDR1 as SGHRS and CDR2 as YFSETQ. The CDR3, as DNA: TGCGCCAGCAGCTTTGGGCTAGCGGCCTCTGGGGCCAACGTCCTGACTTTC. Translating it yields CASSFGLAASGANVLTF.

Comments on this clone: Other DNA sequences in the sample encode the same CDR3. This chain joins TRBV11-2 and TRBJ2-5, with D uncertain. The germline gives CDR1 SGHAT, CDR2 FQNNGV. Deletions cut 0 bases from V and 5 bases from J, with 7 bases between. This CDR3 spans 13 amino acids. In DNA, the CDR3 is TGTGCCAGCAGCTTAGATCCCGGGGAGACCCAGTACTTC. Translation gives CASSLDPGETQYF.

The gene calls are TRBV9 and TRBJ1-3, with 7 bases identical to TRBD1. The length of the CDR3 is 15 residues. With V trimmed by 3 bases and J by 0 bases, 3 bases remained unmatched. Germline V gene lookup returns CDR1 SGDLS and CDR2 YYNGEE. Here the CDR3 DNA reads TGTGCCAGCAGCGGACAGGGCTTCTCTGGAAACACCATATATTTT. Protein product: CASSGQGFSGNTIYF.

The rearrangement links TRBV4-3 to TRBJ2-7, with a weak D call TRBD2 (6 bases). CDR1 is LGHNA and CDR2 is YSLEER in the germline V gene. V lost 2 bases, J lost 5 bases, and 16 bases lay in between. This CDR3 contains 15 residues. In DNA form, the CDR3 reads TGCGCCAGCAGCCAATTAGCGCCGGGGGTGGACGAGCAGTACTTC. Residues: CASSQLAPGVDEQYF.

The chain combines TRBV5-1 with TRBJ1-3, with 8 bases aligning to TRBD1. Per germline, CDR1 SGHRS and CDR2 YFSETQ. This CDR3 has 17 residues. V gave up 4 bases and J gave up 4 bases; unmatched junction bases: 13. The CDR3 reads CASSPRTGPTGGNTIYF. CDR3 bases: TGCGCCAGCAGCCCTAGGACAGGGCCGACGGGAGGAAACACCATATATTTT. The full variable domain, in which reference TRBV5-1 and TRBJ1-3 provide the parts outside the CDR3, is KAGVTQTPRYLIKTRGQQVTLSCSPISGHRSVSWYQQTPGQGLQFLFEYFSETQRNKGNFPGRFSGRQFSNSRSEMNVSTLELGDSALYLCASSPRTGPTGGNTIYFGEGSWLTVV.

The chain carries TRBV6-5 and TRBJ1-1; tentatively, D is TRBD1 (5 bases). The CDR3 contains 14 residues. Trimming removed 6 bases from V and 3 bases from J, with 14 bases in between. Germline V gene lookup returns CDR1 MNHEY and CDR2 SVGAGI. CDR3 loop: CASSPRSGYTEAFF. CDR3 nucleotides: TGTGCCAGCAGCCCAAGGTCAGGGTACACTGAAGCTTTCTTT.

This chain connects TRBV18 to TRBJ1-1, with TRBD1 identical over 8 bases. Germline CDR1 reads KGHSH; CDR2 reads LQKENI. V was clipped by 4 bases and J by 3 bases; unmatched bases: 1. The CDR3 extends over 13 amino acids. DNA for the CDR3: TGTGCCAGCTCACAACAGGGGGACACTGAAGCTTTCTTT. This sequence encodes CASSQQGDTEAFF.

The chain joins TRBV7-3 to TRBJ1-1; D is unresolved. Germline V gene data show CDR1 as SGHTA and CDR2 as FQGTGA. V dropped 0 bases and J dropped 3 bases, with 5 bases sitting between them. The CDR3 is 13 amino acids. In DNA, the CDR3 is TGTGCCAGCAGCTTAACACTTGACACTGAAGCTTTCTTT. Translation gives CASSLTLDTEAFF.

V gene TRBV9 combines with J gene TRBJ1-3, with TRBD1 as a possible D gene (5 bases). This CDR3 region has 13 residues. Per germline, CDR1 SGDLS and CDR2 YYNGEE. The ends were cut back, 7 bases at V and 4 bases at J, with 12 bases in the middle. The CDR3 here is CASARAEGNTIYF. The CDR3 nucleotides read TGTGCCAGCGCCAGGGCTGAAGGAAACACCATATATTTT.

The chain links TRBV12-3 or TRBV12-4 to TRBJ1-1, with D possibly TRBD1 on 6 matching bases. This CDR3 contains 11 residues. With 6 bases removed from V and 6 bases from J, the gap between germline ends came to 8 bases. The CDR3, as DNA: TGTGCCAGCAGAAGGACAGCTGAAGCTTTCTTT. Its translation is CASRRTAEAFF.

The chain couples TRBV15 to TRBJ2-1; D ambiguous. The CDR3 is 15 residues long. Trimming took 0 bases from V and 4 from J, leaving 10 bases between them. In germline, CDR1 is LNHNV, CDR2 YYDKDF (reference sequence). The CDR3 nucleotides read TGTGCCACCAGCAGAGAGGGTGGCAGGTACAATGAGCAGTTCTTC. Protein: CATSREGGRYNEQFF.

The chain employs TRBV2 and TRBJ2-3, with a weak D call TRBD2 (7 bases). The CDR3 spans 13 residues. V dropped 11 bases and J dropped 6 bases, with 18 bases sitting between them. Germline loops: CDR1 SNHLY, CDR2 FYNNEI. CDR3 protein: CACEGGGLDTQYF. The DNA for the CDR3 is TGTGCCTGCGAGGGGGGGGGCCTCGATACGCAGTATTTT.

This clone turned up a few times. The chain links TRBV19 to TRBJ1-5; D gene uncertain. V was cut by 7 bases and J by 3 bases, with 13 bases left in between. This CDR3 has 14 residues. CDR1 and CDR2 (germline): LNHDA, SQIVND (reference sequence). The CDR3 DNA reads TGTGCCAGTACCGCGGGAGTTTACAATCAGCCCCAGCATTTT. Protein: CASTAGVYNQPQHF.

This rearrangement joins TRBV4-3 to TRBJ2-2, with D possibly being TRBD1 (5 bases). The CDR3 is made up of 17 amino acids. The germline gives CDR1 LGHNA, CDR2 YSLEER. Trimming took off 4 bases at V and 0 bases at J, with 15 bases between the two ends. The CDR3 protein is CASSLRPRAPNTGELFF. In DNA form, the CDR3 reads TGCGCCAGCAGCCTCAGACCCAGGGCCCCGAACACCGGGGAGCTGTTTTTT.